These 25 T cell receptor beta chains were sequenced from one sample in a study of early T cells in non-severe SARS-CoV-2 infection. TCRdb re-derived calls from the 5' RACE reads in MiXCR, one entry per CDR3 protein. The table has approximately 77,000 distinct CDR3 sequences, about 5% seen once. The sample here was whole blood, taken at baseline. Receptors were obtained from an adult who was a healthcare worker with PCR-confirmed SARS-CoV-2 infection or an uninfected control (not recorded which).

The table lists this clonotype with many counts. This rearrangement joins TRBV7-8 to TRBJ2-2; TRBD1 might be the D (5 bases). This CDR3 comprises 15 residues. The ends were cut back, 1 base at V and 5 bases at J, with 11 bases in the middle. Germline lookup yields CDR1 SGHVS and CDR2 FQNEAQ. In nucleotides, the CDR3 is TGTGCCAGCAGCTTAGTGGACCAGGGAACCGGGGAGCTGTTTTTT. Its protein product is CASSLVDQGTGELFF.

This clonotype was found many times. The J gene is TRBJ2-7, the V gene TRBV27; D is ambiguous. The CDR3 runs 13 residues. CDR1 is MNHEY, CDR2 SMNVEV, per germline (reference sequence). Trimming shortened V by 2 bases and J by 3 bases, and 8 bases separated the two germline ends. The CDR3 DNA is TGTGCCAGCAGTTTAAGCGCTCACTACGAGCAGTACTTC. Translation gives CASSLSAHYEQYF.

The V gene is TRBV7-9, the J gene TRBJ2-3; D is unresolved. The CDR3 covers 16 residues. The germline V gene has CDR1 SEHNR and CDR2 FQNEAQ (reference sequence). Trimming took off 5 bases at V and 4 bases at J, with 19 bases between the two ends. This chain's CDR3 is CASSPSRAQGADTQYF. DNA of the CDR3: TGTGCCAGCAGCCCTAGTAGGGCTCAAGGCGCAGATACGCAGTATTTT.

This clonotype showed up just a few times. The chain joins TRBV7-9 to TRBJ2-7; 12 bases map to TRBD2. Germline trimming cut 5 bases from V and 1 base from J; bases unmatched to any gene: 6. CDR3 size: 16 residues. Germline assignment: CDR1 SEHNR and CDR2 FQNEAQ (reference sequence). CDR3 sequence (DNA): TGTGCCAGCAGCATACCGACTAGCGGGAGTTCCTACGAGCAGTACTTC. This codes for CASSIPTSGSSYEQYF.

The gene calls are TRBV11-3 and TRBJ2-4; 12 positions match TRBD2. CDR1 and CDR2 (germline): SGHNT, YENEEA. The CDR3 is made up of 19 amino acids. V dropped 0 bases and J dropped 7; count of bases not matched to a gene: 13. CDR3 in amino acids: CASSLEVLAGGRALNIQYF. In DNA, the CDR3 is TGTGCCAGCAGCTTAGAGGTACTAGCGGGAGGTCGGGCCCTGAACATTCAGTACTTC. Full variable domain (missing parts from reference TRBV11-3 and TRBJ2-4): EAGVVQSPRYKIIEKKQPVAFWCNPISGHNTLYWYLQNLGQGPELLIRYENEEAVDDSQLPKDRFSAERLKGVDSTLKIQPAELGDSAVYLCASSLEVLAGGRALNIQYFGAGTRLSVL.

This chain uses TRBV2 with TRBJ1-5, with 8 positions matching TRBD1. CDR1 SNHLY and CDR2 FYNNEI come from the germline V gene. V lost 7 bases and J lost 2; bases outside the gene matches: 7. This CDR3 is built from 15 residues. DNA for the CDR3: TGTGCCAGCAACGAACAGGGGGGAGGCAATCAGCCCCAGCATTTT. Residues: CASNEQGGGNQPQHF.

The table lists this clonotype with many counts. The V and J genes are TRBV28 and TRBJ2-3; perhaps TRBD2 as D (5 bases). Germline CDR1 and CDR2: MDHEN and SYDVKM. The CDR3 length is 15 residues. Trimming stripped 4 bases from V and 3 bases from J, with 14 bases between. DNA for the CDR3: TGTGCCAGCAGTTACCGGCGGAGGAGTACAGATACGCAGTATTTT. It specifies CASSYRRRSTDTQYF.

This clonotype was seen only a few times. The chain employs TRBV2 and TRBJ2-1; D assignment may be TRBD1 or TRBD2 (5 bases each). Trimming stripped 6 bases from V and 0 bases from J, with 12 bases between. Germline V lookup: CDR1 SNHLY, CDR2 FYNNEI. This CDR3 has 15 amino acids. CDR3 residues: CASRRDAGSYNEQFF. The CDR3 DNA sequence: TGTGCCAGCAGGAGGGACGCCGGCTCCTACAATGAGCAGTTCTTC.

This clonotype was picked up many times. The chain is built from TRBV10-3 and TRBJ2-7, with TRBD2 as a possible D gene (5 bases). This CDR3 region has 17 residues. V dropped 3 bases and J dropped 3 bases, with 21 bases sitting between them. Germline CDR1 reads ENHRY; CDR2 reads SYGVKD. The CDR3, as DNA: TGTGCCATCAGTGATGAACCTAACTACCGAGAGGGCTACGAGCAGTACTTC. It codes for CAISDEPNYREGYEQYF.

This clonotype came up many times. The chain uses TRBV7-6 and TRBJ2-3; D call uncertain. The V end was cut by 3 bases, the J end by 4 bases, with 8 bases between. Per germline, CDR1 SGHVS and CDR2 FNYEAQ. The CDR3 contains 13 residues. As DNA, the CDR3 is TGTGCCAGCAGCTTCGGTGGGGCAGATACGCAGTATTTT. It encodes CASSFGGADTQYF.

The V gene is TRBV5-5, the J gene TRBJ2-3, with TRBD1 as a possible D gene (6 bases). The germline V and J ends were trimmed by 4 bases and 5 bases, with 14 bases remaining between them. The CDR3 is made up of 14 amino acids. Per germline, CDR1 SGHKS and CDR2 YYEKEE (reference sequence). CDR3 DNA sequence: TGTGCCAGCAGCGCGGAAACAGGGATAGATACGCAGTATTTT. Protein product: CASSAETGIDTQYF.

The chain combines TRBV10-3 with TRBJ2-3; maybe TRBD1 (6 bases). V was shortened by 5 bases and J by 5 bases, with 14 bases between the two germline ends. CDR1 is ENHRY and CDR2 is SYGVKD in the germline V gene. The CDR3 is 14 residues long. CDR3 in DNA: TGTGCCATCAGTCGGTCTGGACAGTTAGATACGCAGTATTTT. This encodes CAISRSGQLDTQYF.

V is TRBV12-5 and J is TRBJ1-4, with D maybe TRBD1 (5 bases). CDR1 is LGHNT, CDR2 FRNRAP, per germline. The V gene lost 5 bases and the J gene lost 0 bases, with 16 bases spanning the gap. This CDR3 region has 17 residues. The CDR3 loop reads CASGGGTSEPTNEKLFF. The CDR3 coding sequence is TGTGCTAGTGGTGGGGGGACTTCGGAACCAACTAATGAAAAACTGTTTTTT.

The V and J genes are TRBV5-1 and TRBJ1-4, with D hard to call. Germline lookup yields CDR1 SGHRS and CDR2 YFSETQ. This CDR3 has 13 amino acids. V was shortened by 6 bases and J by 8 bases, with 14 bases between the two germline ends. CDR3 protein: CASIVPTWEKLFF. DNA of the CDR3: TGCGCCAGCATCGTCCCTACATGGGAAAAACTGTTTTTT.

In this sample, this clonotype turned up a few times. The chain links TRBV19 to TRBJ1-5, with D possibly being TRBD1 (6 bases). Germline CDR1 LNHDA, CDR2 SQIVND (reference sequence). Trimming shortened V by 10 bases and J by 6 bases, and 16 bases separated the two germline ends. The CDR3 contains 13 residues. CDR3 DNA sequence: TGTGCCACTTCGAGGGGGTTTTTTCAGCCCCAGCATTTT. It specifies CATSRGFFQPQHF.

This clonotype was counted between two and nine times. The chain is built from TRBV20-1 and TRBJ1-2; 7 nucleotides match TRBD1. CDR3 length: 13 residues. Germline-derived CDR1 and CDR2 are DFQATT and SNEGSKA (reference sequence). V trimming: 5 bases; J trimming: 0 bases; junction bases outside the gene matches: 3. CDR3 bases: TGCAGTGCTTGGGACAGCTCTAACTATGGCTACACCTTC. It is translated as CSAWDSSNYGYTF.

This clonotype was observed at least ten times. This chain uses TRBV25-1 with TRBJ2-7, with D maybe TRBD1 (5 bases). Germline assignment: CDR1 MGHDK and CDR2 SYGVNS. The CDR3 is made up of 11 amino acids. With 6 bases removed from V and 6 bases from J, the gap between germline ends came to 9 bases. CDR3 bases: TGTGCCAGCAGCTTTAGGGGCGAGCAGTACTTC. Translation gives CASSFRGEQYF.

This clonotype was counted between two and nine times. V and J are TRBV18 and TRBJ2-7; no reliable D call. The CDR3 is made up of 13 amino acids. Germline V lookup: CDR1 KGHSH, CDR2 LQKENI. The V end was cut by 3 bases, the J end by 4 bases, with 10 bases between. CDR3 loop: CASSPVAEYEQYF. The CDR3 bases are TGTGCCAGCTCACCGGTAGCAGAGTACGAGCAGTACTTC. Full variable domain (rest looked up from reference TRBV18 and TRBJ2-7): NAGVMQNPRHLVRRRGQEARLRCSPMKGHSHVYWYRQLPEEGLKFMVYLQKENIIDESGMPKERFSAEFPKEGPSILRIQQVVRGDSAAYFCASSPVAEYEQYFGPGTRLTVT.

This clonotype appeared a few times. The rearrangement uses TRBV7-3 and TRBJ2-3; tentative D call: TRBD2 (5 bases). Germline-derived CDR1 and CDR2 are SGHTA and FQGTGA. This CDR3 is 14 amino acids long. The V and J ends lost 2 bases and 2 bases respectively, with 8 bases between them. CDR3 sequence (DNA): TGTGCCAGCAGCTTAGGAGCGGCCACAGATACGCAGTATTTT. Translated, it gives CASSLGAATDTQYF.

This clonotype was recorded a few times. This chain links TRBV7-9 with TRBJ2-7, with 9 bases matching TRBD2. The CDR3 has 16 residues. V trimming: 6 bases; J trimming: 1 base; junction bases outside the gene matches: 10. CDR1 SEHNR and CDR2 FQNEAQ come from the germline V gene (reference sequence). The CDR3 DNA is TGTGCCAGCAGGGGGAGGACGCTAGCGGGGTCCTACGAGCAGTACTTC. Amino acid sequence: CASRGRTLAGSYEQYF.

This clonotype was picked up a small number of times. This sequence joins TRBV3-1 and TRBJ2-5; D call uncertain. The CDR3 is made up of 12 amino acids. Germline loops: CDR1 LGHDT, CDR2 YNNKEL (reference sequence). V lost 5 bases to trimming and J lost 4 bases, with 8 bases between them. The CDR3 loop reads CASSGQVETQYF. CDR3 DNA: TGTGCCAGCAGCGGGCAAGTAGAGACCCAGTACTTC.

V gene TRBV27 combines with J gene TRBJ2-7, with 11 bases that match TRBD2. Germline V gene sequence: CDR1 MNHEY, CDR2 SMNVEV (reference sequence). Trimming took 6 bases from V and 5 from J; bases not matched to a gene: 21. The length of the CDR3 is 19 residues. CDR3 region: CASSSRGFGTSGTKDEQYF. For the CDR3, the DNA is TGTGCCAGCAGCTCCCGGGGGTTCGGGACTAGCGGAACGAAGGACGAGCAGTACTTC.

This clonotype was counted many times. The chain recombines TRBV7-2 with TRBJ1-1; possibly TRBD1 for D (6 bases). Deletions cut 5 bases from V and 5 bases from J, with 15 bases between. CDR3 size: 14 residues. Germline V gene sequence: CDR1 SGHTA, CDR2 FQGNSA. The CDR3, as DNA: TGTGCCAGCAGCCTGTCCGGGGGCGGTACTGAAGCTTTCTTT. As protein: CASSLSGGGTEAFF.

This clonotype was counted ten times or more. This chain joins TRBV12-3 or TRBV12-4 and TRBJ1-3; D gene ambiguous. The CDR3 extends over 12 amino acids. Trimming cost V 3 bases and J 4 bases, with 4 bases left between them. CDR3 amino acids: CASSLIGNTIYF. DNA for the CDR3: TGTGCCAGCAGTTTGATCGGAAACACCATATATTTT.

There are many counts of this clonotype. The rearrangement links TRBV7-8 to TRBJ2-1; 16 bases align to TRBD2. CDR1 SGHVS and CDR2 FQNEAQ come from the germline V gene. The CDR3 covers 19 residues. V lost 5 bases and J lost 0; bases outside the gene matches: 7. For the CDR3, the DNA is TGTGCCAGCAGCATGGGACTAGCGGGAGGGCCGAGCTCCTACAATGAGCAGTTCTTC. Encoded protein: CASSMGLAGGPSSYNEQFF.